Listed below are T cell receptor beta chains from one sample, sequenced in a study of cytomegalovirus exposure and HLA in healthy donors. Repertoires were generated with immunoSEQ multiplex PCR, while TCRdb's copy carries only in-frame clones and drops some. The top ten clones hold about 8% of a sample with 200,000 to 300,000 clones, 70% to 90% of them seen once. The specimen sequenced was PBMCs. Source of these receptors: a woman in her fifties or sixties in good health and CMV-seropositive. The CDR3 runs from the conserved cysteine through the conserved F or W. Fields, in order: CDR3 protein, CDR3 DNA, clone size, D gene, V gene, J gene. A D gene is named only where the DNA matches it firmly. Size is stated for part of the rows, as once, few or many counts, or as a class when the clone is expanded.

CSVDPFSGRTDTQYF	TGCAGCGTTGATCCCTTTAGCGGGAGAACAGATACGCAGTATTTT	NA	TRBD2	TRBV29-1	TRBJ2-3
CASTILLTGGNGYTF	TGTGCCAGCACCATACTCCTCACAGGGGGCAACGGCTACACCTTC	NA	TRBD1	TRBV27	TRBJ1-2
CSSSLTKGGRQYEQYF	TGTTCCAGCAGCTTAACGAAGGGGGGGCGTCAGTACGAGCAGTACTTC	NA	NA	TRBV7-9	TRBJ2-7
CSVGQGSSGANVLTF	TGCAGCGTTGGACAGGGGTCCTCTGGGGCCAACGTCCTGACTTTC	NA	TRBD1	TRBV29-1	TRBJ2-6
CASSVGRVRDRNTDTQYF	TGTGCCAGCAGCGTAGGACGGGTCCGGGACAGGAACACAGATACGCAGTATTTT	NA	TRBD1	TRBV9	TRBJ2-3
CASSAGTGGTEAFF	TGTGCCAGCAGTGCGGGTACAGGGGGCACTGAAGCTTTCTTT	few	TRBD1	TRBV6-1	TRBJ1-1
CASSPQGMGGDTQYF	TGCGCCAGCAGCCCACAGGGGATGGGCGGTGATACGCAGTATTTT	once	TRBD1	TRBV5-1	TRBJ2-3
CATSRDRRAGGPKNEQFF	TGTGCCACCAGCAGAGATCGGAGGGCGGGAGGGCCGAAGAATGAGCAGTTCTTC	NA	TRBD2	TRBV15	TRBJ2-1
CASSLDVRGLNTEAFF	TGCGCCAGCAGCTTGGATGTTAGGGGCCTAAACACTGAAGCTTTCTTT	NA	NA	TRBV5-1	TRBJ1-1
CASTRSLNTEAFF	TGTGCCAGCACGAGGAGTCTGAACACTGAAGCTTTCTTT	NA	NA	TRBV28	TRBJ1-1
CASSADAGLSGNTIYF	TGTGCCAGCAGCGCCGACGCGGGGCTCTCTGGAAACACCATATATTTT	NA	NA	TRBV9	TRBJ1-3
CASSLGSGGRAGELFF	TGCGCCAGCAGCCTTGGGAGTGGGGGCCGCGCCGGGGAGCTGTTTTTT	once	NA	TRBV5-1	TRBJ2-2
CASRQVPGLAGYNEQFF	TGCGCCAGCAGGCAAGTTCCGGGACTAGCGGGGTACAATGAGCAGTTCTTC	NA	TRBD2	TRBV4-1	TRBJ2-1
CASGFDRGWSYEQYF	TGTGCTAGTGGTTTCGACAGGGGATGGTCCTACGAGCAGTACTTC	NA	TRBD1	TRBV12-5	TRBJ2-7
CSVAPGGGYEQYF	TGCAGCGTTGCCCCGGGAGGCGGATACGAGCAGTACTTC	NA	TRBD2	TRBV29-1	TRBJ2-7
CASREIIEETQYF	TGTGCCAGCAGGGAGATTATAGAAGAGACCCAGTACTTC	few	NA	TRBV27	TRBJ2-5
CASSTLGLVRYNEQFF	TGTGCCAGTAGTACCTTGGGACTAGTCCGTTACAATGAGCAGTTCTTC	NA	TRBD2	TRBV19	TRBJ2-1
CASTLWGHSNTEAFF	TGTGCCAGCACACTTTGGGGACACTCGAACACTGAAGCTTTCTTT	few	NA	TRBV6-1	TRBJ1-1
CASSARQGGTDTQYF	TGTGCCAGCAGCGCGAGACAGGGTGGCACAGATACGCAGTATTTT	NA	TRBD1	TRBV7-9	TRBJ2-3
CASSSGTGFLQPQHF	TGTGCCAGCAGTTCCGGGACAGGGTTTCTTCAGCCCCAGCATTTT	NA	TRBD1	TRBV28	TRBJ1-5
CASSYTGGGTDTQYF	TGTGCCAGCAGTTACACGGGAGGGGGGACAGATACGCAGTATTTT	few	TRBD2	TRBV6-6	TRBJ2-3
CAWSRLGDHNEQFF	TGTGCCTGGAGCCGTCTGGGAGACCACAATGAGCAGTTCTTC	NA	NA	TRBV30	TRBJ2-1
CASSIRSGTYEQYF	TGTGCCAGCAGTATCAGGAGCGGGACCTACGAGCAGTACTTC	NA	TRBD2	TRBV27	TRBJ2-7
CASRTPGQGGNIQYF	TGTGCCAGCAGGACTCCGGGACAGGGGGGAAACATTCAGTACTTC	few	TRBD1	TRBV6-1	TRBJ2-4
CASSQGTGTGAYEQYF	TGTGCCAGCAGCCAAGGAACCGGGACAGGGGCCTACGAGCAGTACTTC	NA	TRBD1	TRBV14	TRBJ2-7
CATSRDFGLAGSKDTQYF	TGTGCCACCAGCAGAGATTTTGGACTAGCGGGATCGAAAGATACGCAGTATTTT	NA	TRBD2	TRBV15	TRBJ2-3
CASSVAPDTANYGYTF	TGTGCCAGCAGCGTAGCCCCGGACACAGCTAACTATGGCTACACCTTC	NA	NA	TRBV9	TRBJ1-2
CASSFSGTSGSGTGTQYF	TGTGCCAGCAGCTTTTCGGGGACTAGCGGGAGTGGGACGGGTACGCAGTATTTT	few	TRBD2	TRBV7-3	TRBJ2-3
CASSTQGTYEQYF	TGTGCCAGTAGTACACAGGGGACTTACGAGCAGTACTTC	NA	NA	TRBV19	TRBJ2-7
CASSQTPGLASQETQYF	TGCGCCAGCAGCCAAACGCCGGGACTAGCGAGCCAAGAGACCCAGTACTTC	NA	TRBD2	TRBV5-1	TRBJ2-5
CATTYTVLSYEQYF	TGTGCCACCACATACACAGTACTCTCCTACGAGCAGTACTTC	NA	NA	TRBV6-1	TRBJ2-7
CASSRAQRQIQETQYF	TGTGCCAGCTCACGAGCCCAGCGGCAGATCCAAGAGACCCAGTACTTC	NA	NA	TRBV18	TRBJ2-5
CASSTGTYEQYF	TGTGCCAGCTCGACAGGGACCTACGAGCAGTACTTC	NA	TRBD1	TRBV6-1	TRBJ2-7
CASSPGVYNEQFF	TGTGCCAGCAGCCCCGGGGTATACAATGAGCAGTTCTTC	NA	NA	TRBV11-3	TRBJ2-1
CASSLWTSNEQFF	TGTGCCAGCAGCTTATGGACTTCCAATGAGCAGTTCTTC	few	NA	TRBV7-2	TRBJ2-1
CASSFGGTSGNTIYF	TGTGCCAGCAGTTTTGGGGGCACTTCTGGAAACACCATATATTTT	NA	NA	TRBV6-5	TRBJ1-3
CASTRTGGSDGYTF	TGTGCCAGCACCCGGACAGGGGGCAGCGATGGCTACACCTTC	many	TRBD1	TRBV6-1	TRBJ1-2
CASKLTSGRDYEQYF	TGTGCCAGCAAACTGACTAGCGGGAGGGACTACGAGCAGTACTTC	once	TRBD2	TRBV6-1	TRBJ2-7
CASSGAYGASYEQYF	TGTGCCAGCAGTGGGGCTTACGGCGCCTCCTACGAGCAGTACTTC	NA	NA	TRBV6-1	TRBJ2-7
CASSESINQPQHF	TGTGCCAGCAGTGAGAGTATAAATCAGCCCCAGCATTTT	few	NA	TRBV6-5	TRBJ1-5
CASSLILVDEQFF	TGTGCCAGCAGCTTAATACTAGTCGATGAGCAGTTCTTC	NA	NA	TRBV7-9	TRBJ2-1
CSVEDPGLGYEQYF	TGCAGCGTTGAAGATCCTGGACTAGGTTACGAGCAGTACTTC	once	TRBD2	TRBV29-1	TRBJ2-7
CASSQDAGFDEQFF	TGTGCCAGCAGCCAAGATGCGGGGTTCGATGAGCAGTTCTTC	NA	NA	TRBV4-2	TRBJ2-1
CAWSKGQTYGYTF	TGTGCCTGGAGTAAGGGACAGACCTATGGCTACACCTTC	NA	TRBD1	TRBV30	TRBJ1-2
CASRGLRLASGSYEQYF	TGTGCCAGCAGGGGGTTGCGGTTGGCTAGCGGCTCCTACGAGCAGTACTTC	NA	TRBD2	TRBV7-3	TRBJ2-7
CASSGLAGQGDTQYF	TGCGCCAGCAGCGGGTTAGCGGGGCAGGGAGATACGCAGTATTTT	NA	TRBD2	TRBV5-1	TRBJ2-3
CASSDPGQGYTF	TGTGCCAGCAGTGATCCAGGGCAAGGCTACACCTTC	NA	NA	TRBV25-1	TRBJ1-2
CAIRDPGQAGNEQYF	TGTGCCATCAGAGATCCGGGACAGGCGGGGAACGAGCAGTACTTC	NA	TRBD1	TRBV10-3	TRBJ2-7
CARPGTGIEGETQYF	TGTGCCCGGCCGGGGACAGGGATTGAGGGAGAGACCCAGTACTTC	NA	TRBD1	TRBV6-5	TRBJ2-5
CASSQEILAGGGYEQYF	TGTGCCAGCAGCCAAGAGATCCTAGCGGGAGGGGGGTACGAGCAGTACTTC	NA	TRBD2	TRBV4-2	TRBJ2-7
CASSPDKQGGARGYTF	TGTGCCAGCAGCCCTGACAAGCAGGGCGGCGCGCGCGGCTACACCTTC	NA	NA	TRBV11-2	TRBJ1-2
CASGLVLGGSPYNEQFF	TGTGCTAGTGGTTTGGTACTGGGCGGGAGCCCCTACAATGAGCAGTTCTTC	once	TRBD2	TRBV12-5	TRBJ2-1
CASSESSRAGANVLTF	TGCGCCAGCAGTGAGTCGAGCAGGGCTGGGGCCAACGTCCTGACTTTC	NA	NA	TRBV10-2	TRBJ2-6
CASSPSGGGTEAFF	TGTGCCAGCTCACCTAGCGGGGGGGGGACTGAAGCTTTCTTT	NA	NA	TRBV18	TRBJ1-1
CASSRDNEQFF	TGTGCCAGCAGCAGAGATAATGAGCAGTTCTTC	NA	NA	TRBV5-4	TRBJ2-1
CASSRNGLAGDMYNEQFF	TGTGCCAGTAGTAGGAACGGACTAGCGGGAGATATGTACAATGAGCAGTTCTTC	NA	TRBD2	TRBV19	TRBJ2-1
CATHRDRGSNEQFF	TGTGCCACCCACCGGGACAGGGGAAGCAATGAGCAGTTCTTC	NA	TRBD1	TRBV19	TRBJ2-1